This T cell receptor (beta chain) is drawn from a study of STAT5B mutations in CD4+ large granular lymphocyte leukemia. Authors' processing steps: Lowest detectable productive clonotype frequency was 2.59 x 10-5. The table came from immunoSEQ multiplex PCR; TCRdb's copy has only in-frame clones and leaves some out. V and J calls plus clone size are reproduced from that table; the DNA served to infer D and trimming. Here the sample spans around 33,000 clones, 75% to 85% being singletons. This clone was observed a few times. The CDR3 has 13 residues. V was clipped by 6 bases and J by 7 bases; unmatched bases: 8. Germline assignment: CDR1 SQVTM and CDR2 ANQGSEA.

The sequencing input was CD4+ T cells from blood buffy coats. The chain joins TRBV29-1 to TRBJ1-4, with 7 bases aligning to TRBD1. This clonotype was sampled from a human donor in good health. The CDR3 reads CSVTGSGGEKLFF. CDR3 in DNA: TGCAGCGTGACAGGGTCGGGGGGTGAAAAACTGTTTTTT.